Following are 28 T cell receptor beta chains from one sample sequenced in a study of OX40 agonist ivuxolimab in advanced cancers. Assay: immunoSEQ multiplex PCR; the TCRdb copy retains only in-frame clones and omits some. The data contain around 70,000 clones, 85% to 95% of them singletons. Sequences were derived from CD4+ or CD8+ T cells sorted from blood, sampled in a trial of the OX40 agonist ivuxolimab. Receptor source: an adult with an advanced solid tumor such as melanoma, head and neck, liver or kidney cancer.

The CDR3 sequence is CAWSSGQPAHEQYF. In DNA form, the CDR3 reads TGTGCCTGGAGTTCAGGACAGCCTGCCCACGAGCAGTACTTC. This chain links TRBV30 with TRBJ2-7; D is possibly TRBD1 (6 bases). The CDR3 totals 14 residues. The germline V gene has CDR1 GTSNPN and CDR2 SVGIG (reference sequence). Trimming cost V 2 bases and J 5 bases, with 16 bases left between them.

This sequence joins TRBV6-6 and TRBJ2-6; no clear D. Per germline, CDR1 MNHNY and CDR2 SVGAGI (reference sequence). The CDR3 extends over 15 amino acids. V was trimmed by 5 bases and J by 3 bases, leaving 11 bases between them. CDR3 nucleotides: TGTGCCAGCAGTCCTACATCGATTGGGGCCAACGTCCTGACTTTC. It encodes CASSPTSIGANVLTF.

The rearrangement uses TRBV27 and TRBJ1-4; 7 bases agree with TRBD1. Trimming removed 4 bases from V and 6 bases from J; junction bases left unmatched: 5. Germline CDR1 reads MNHEY; CDR2 reads SMNVEV (reference sequence). This CDR3 is 14 amino acids long. The CDR3 DNA sequence: TGTGCCAGCAGTTCCCGACAGGGCTATGAAAAACTGTTTTTT. It translates to CASSSRQGYEKLFF.

The rearrangement links TRBV13 to TRBJ2-7; 7 bases map to TRBD1. The J segment lost 5 bases and the V segment lost 5 bases, leaving 9 bases of the junction unmatched. Germline lookup yields CDR1 PRHDT and CDR2 FYEKMQ (reference sequence). There are 14 residues in the CDR3. The CDR3 nucleotides read TGTGCCAGCAGCCATGACAGGGCGTCCGACGAGCAGTACTTC. It codes for CASSHDRASDEQYF.

This rearrangement joins TRBV9 to TRBJ1-3; TRBD1 might be the D (5 bases). Germline V gene sequence: CDR1 SGDLS, CDR2 YYNGEE. V lost 0 bases, J lost 0 bases, and 10 bases lay in between. CDR3 length: 16 residues. The CDR3 DNA reads TGTGCCAGCAGCGTAGATGGGGGGAGCTCTGGAAACACCATATATTTT. This encodes CASSVDGGSSGNTIYF.

The V call is TRBV28, the J call TRBJ2-7; D unclear. V lost 7 bases to trimming and J lost 7 bases, with 8 bases between them. The germline V gene has CDR1 MDHEN and CDR2 SYDVKM. CDR3 size: 10 residues. CDR3 in amino acids: CASKLGEQYF. CDR3 coding DNA: TGTGCCAGCAAGTTAGGGGAGCAGTACTTC.

The chain links TRBV9 to TRBJ2-1; weak D call: TRBD2 (6 bases). This CDR3 spans 16 amino acids. CDR1 is SGDLS, CDR2 YYNGEE, per germline. V gave up 3 bases and J gave up 0 bases, with 13 bases separating them. The CDR3 DNA follows: TGTGCCAGCAGCGCGATGCCTAGCGACTCCTACAATGAGCAGTTCTTC. This encodes CASSAMPSDSYNEQFF.

J is TRBJ2-6 and V is TRBV5-5; no clear D. This CDR3 region has 14 residues. CDR1 and CDR2 (germline): SGHKS, YYEKEE (reference sequence). CDR3 region: CATRPDALANVLTF. The CDR3 nucleotides are TGTGCGACCCGGCCGGACGCTCTGGCTAACGTCCTGACTTTC.

The chain joins TRBV4-1 to TRBJ2-3, with 14 bases that match TRBD2. Losses at the gene ends were 1 base for V and 6 bases for J; bases not matched to a gene: 9. The CDR3 loop spans 18 amino acids. Germline lookup yields CDR1 MGHRA and CDR2 YSYEKL. The CDR3 protein is CASSQAVGLAGVDDTQYF. The CDR3 coding sequence is TGCGCCAGCAGCCAAGCGGTGGGACTAGCGGGGGTCGACGATACGCAGTATTTT.

CDR3 region: CASSLGADRGLYNSPLHF. CDR3 coding DNA: TGCGCCAGCAGCTTGGGAGCTGACAGGGGGCTCTATAATTCACCCCTCCACTTT. The genes are TRBV5-1 and TRBJ1-6; TRBD1 matches 10 bases. CDR3 length equals 18 residues. The V gene end was trimmed by 0 bases and the J gene end by 3 bases; junction bases not matched to a gene: 6. Looked up from germline, CDR1 is SGHRS and CDR2 is YFSETQ.

The chain recombines TRBV13 with TRBJ2-7; 9 bases align to TRBD1. The V and J ends lost 4 bases and 4 bases, in that order; junction bases with no gene match: 8. The CDR3 length is 15 residues. Germline values: CDR1 PRHDT, CDR2 FYEKMQ (reference sequence). The CDR3 reads CASSSTGTGSYEQYF. The CDR3 DNA follows: TGTGCCAGCAGCTCAACCGGGACAGGGAGTTACGAGCAGTACTTC.

The chain recombines TRBV6-1 with TRBJ1-6; 10 positions match TRBD1. This CDR3 spans 17 amino acids. The germline gives CDR1 MNHNS, CDR2 SASEGT. J gave up 7 bases and V 2 bases, and 8 bases lay outside the gene matches. This CDR3 is CASSETLRTGGNSPLHF. The CDR3 region has the DNA TGTGCCAGCAGTGAAACCTTGCGGACAGGGGGAAATTCACCCCTCCACTTT.

The V call is TRBV5-4, the J call TRBJ2-7; 11 positions agree with TRBD1. Per the germline V gene, CDR1 is SGHNT and CDR2 is YYREEE (reference sequence). The CDR3 is 16 residues long. Trimming took 4 bases from V and 2 from J; bases not matched to a gene: 8. CDR3 nucleotide sequence: TGTGCCAGCAGCGAGACCGCGGGACAGGGGGCCTACGAGCAGTACTTC. This translates into CASSETAGQGAYEQYF.

The chain employs TRBV6-5 and TRBJ1-5; 9 nucleotides agree with TRBD1. This CDR3 has 15 residues. V shed 5 bases, J shed 3 bases, and the junction held 5 bases outside the gene matches. Germline values: CDR1 MNHEY, CDR2 SVGAGI. Here the CDR3 DNA reads TGTGCCAGCAGTCTGGGACAGGGCCCCAATCAGCCCCAGCATTTT. Protein: CASSLGQGPNQPQHF.

J is TRBJ2-1 and V is TRBV30; the match to TRBD2 covers 7 bases. The CDR3 length is 15 residues. Germline V CDR1 and CDR2: GTSNPN, SVGIG (reference sequence). Trimming took 4 bases from V and 3 from J; bases not matched to a gene: 9. The CDR3 DNA reads as TGTGCCTGGAAATCCCCCAGCGGGGTCTACAATGAGCAGTTCTTC. It translates to CAWKSPSGVYNEQFF. The full variable domain, rest sourced from reference TRBV30 and TRBJ2-1, is SQTIHQWPATLVQPVGSPLSLECTVEGTSNPNLYWYRQAAGRGLQLLFYSVGIGQISSEVPQNLSASRPQDRQFILSSKKLLLSDSGFYLCAWKSPSGVYNEQFFGPGTRLTVL.

This clone appeared once. The chain is built from TRBV18 and TRBJ1-2, with D maybe TRBD1 (5 bases). Trimming stripped 4 bases from V and 5 bases from J, with 11 bases between. This CDR3 region has 13 residues. In germline, CDR1 is KGHSH, CDR2 LQKENI. CDR3 region: CASSLDSTYGYTF. The CDR3 DNA reads as TGTGCCAGCTCACTCGACAGTACTTATGGCTACACCTTC.

The chain employs TRBV6-1 and TRBJ2-3; 9 bases map to TRBD1. The CDR3 contains 14 residues. V was clipped by 5 bases and J by 4 bases; unmatched bases: 4. Germline V gene sequence: CDR1 MNHNS, CDR2 SASEGT. The CDR3 region has the DNA TGTGCCAGCAGTTCGGGACAGGGCGCAGATACGCAGTATTTT. This sequence encodes CASSSGQGADTQYF.

The chain links TRBV5-5 to TRBJ2-3; 8 nucleotides agree with TRBD2. Losses at the gene ends were 2 bases for V and 2 bases for J; bases not matched to a gene: 4. CDR1 and CDR2 (germline): SGHKS, YYEKEE (reference sequence). This CDR3 spans 15 amino acids. As DNA, the CDR3 is TGTGCCAGCAGCTTTACTAGCGGCCTCACAGATACGCAGTATTTT. This codes for CASSFTSGLTDTQYF.

V gene TRBV19 combines with J gene TRBJ1-2; 7 bases map to TRBD1. The CDR3 loop spans 12 amino acids. V shed 9 bases and J 9 bases; nucleotides not matched to a gene: 10. Germline CDR1 reads LNHDA; CDR2 reads SQIVND (reference sequence). The CDR3 reads CASMGTAASYTF. Written as DNA, the CDR3 is TGTGCCAGCATGGGGACAGCTGCCAGCTACACCTTC.

The chain uses TRBV12-5 and TRBJ1-5, with TRBD1 as a possible D gene (6 bases). Germline V gene lookup returns CDR1 LGHNT and CDR2 FRNRAP. The CDR3 spans 13 residues. The V gene lost 9 bases and the J gene lost 0 bases, with 9 bases spanning the gap. The CDR3 DNA reads as TGTGCTAGCGGACAGTATAGCAATCAGCCCCAGCATTTT. Protein sequence: CASGQYSNQPQHF.

In this sample, this clone turned up a few times. The rearrangement links TRBV7-9 to TRBJ1-5; 10 nucleotides match TRBD1. V lost 5 bases and J lost 6; bases outside the gene matches: 4. The CDR3 runs 14 residues. The germline V gene encodes CDR1 SEHNR and CDR2 FQNEAQ (reference sequence). For the CDR3, the DNA is TGTGCCAGCAGCCTGACAGGGGGCTTTCAGCCCCAGCATTTT. This codes for CASSLTGGFQPQHF.

The chain employs TRBV14 and TRBJ1-2, with TRBD1 as a possible D gene (6 bases). The V end lost 0 bases, the J end lost 6 bases, and 23 bases lay between the germline ends. Looked up from germline, CDR1 is SGHDN and CDR2 is FVKESK. The CDR3 contains 18 residues. CDR3 DNA: TGTGCCAGCAGCCAAGATGAGAATTTCGCTGTGGCAGGGGATGGCTACACCTTC. Translated, it gives CASSQDENFAVAGDGYTF.

The V and J genes are TRBV29-1 and TRBJ2-2; no firm D call. The CDR3 spans 14 residues. The germline CDR1 and CDR2 sequences are SQVTM and ANQGSEA. The V and J ends lost 3 bases and 4 bases respectively, with 12 bases between them. In DNA, the CDR3 is TGCAGCGTTGAGGCAACCCGAGTCACCGGGGAGCTGTTTTTT. This encodes CSVEATRVTGELFF.

This rearrangement joins TRBV9 to TRBJ2-6; D call uncertain. The CDR3 runs 16 residues. V was pared by 4 bases and J by 0 bases, with 11 bases between. Germline values: CDR1 SGDLS, CDR2 YYNGEE. In DNA form, the CDR3 reads TGTGCCAGCAGCCCCCGCAGAACCTCTGGGGCCAACGTCCTGACTTTC. It yields the protein CASSPRRTSGANVLTF.

This chain links TRBV29-1 with TRBJ1-3, with D possibly being TRBD1 (6 bases). The CDR3 is made up of 14 amino acids. Germline CDR1 reads SQVTM; CDR2 reads ANQGSEA. V shed 2 bases and J shed 3 bases, with 11 bases lying between them. DNA of the CDR3: TGCAGCGTTGAACCCAGGGGAGATGGAAACACCATATATTTT. This gives the protein CSVEPRGDGNTIYF.

This chain uses TRBV2 with TRBJ2-7; 7 bases line up with TRBD1. Germline-derived CDR1 and CDR2 are SNHLY and FYNNEI. The CDR3 runs to 15 residues. J was trimmed by 2 bases and V by 0 bases; bases with no gene match: 4. CDR3 region: CASSEASGTAYEQYF. In DNA, the CDR3 is TGTGCCAGCAGTGAAGCGTCCGGGACAGCCTACGAGCAGTACTTC.

The chain combines TRBV19 with TRBJ2-7; 7 bases are a match to TRBD1. The CDR3 totals 14 residues. J was trimmed by 5 bases and V by 7 bases; bases with no gene match: 11. The germline CDR1 and CDR2 sequences are LNHDA and SQIVND (reference sequence). CDR3 sequence: CASNRGVLTDEQYF. The CDR3 nucleotides are TGTGCCAGTAACAGGGGCGTCCTGACAGACGAGCAGTACTTC.

The rearrangement links TRBV7-9 to TRBJ1-1; unclear D gene. V was trimmed by 6 bases and J by 0 bases, leaving 14 bases between them. The germline gives CDR1 SEHNR, CDR2 FQNEAQ (reference sequence). CDR3 length: 15 amino acids. The DNA for the CDR3 is TGTGCCAGCAGTTCCCATGGAGGCATGAACACTGAAGCTTTCTTT. It encodes CASSSHGGMNTEAFF. Full variable domain (outside the CDR3, taken from reference TRBV7-9 and TRBJ1-1): DTGVSQNPRHKITKRGQNVTFRCDPISEHNRLYWYRQTLGQGPEFLTYFQNEAQLEKSRLLSDRFSAERPKGSFSTLEIQRTEQGDSAMYLCASSSHGGMNTEAFFGQGTRLTVV.